The 29 T cell receptor beta chains below all came from one sample that was sequenced in a study of blood T cell repertoires in COVID-19. Profiling relied on immunoSEQ multiplex PCR, and the TCRdb table lists in-frame clones only, not all of them. The sample has some 330,000 clones, over 75% seen once; the top ten hold approximately 4.1%. Material for sequencing was PBMCs or T cells enriched from blood (not recorded which). These receptors were obtained from a young man who had recovered from COVID-19.

The CDR3 here is CAWTRGTGELFF. The DNA for the CDR3 is TGTGCCTGGACTCGGGGGACCGGGGAGCTGTTTTTT. The V and J genes are TRBV30 and TRBJ2-2; D might be TRBD2 (6 bases). CDR1 is GTSNPN and CDR2 is SVGIG in the germline V gene (reference sequence). V lost 4 bases, J lost 5 bases, and 8 bases lay in between. The CDR3 is made up of 12 amino acids. The full variable domain, its missing parts supplied by reference TRBV30 and TRBJ2-2, is SQTIHQWPATLVQPVGSPLSLECTVEGTSNPNLYWYRQAAGRGLQLLFYSVGIGQISSEVPQNLSASRPQDRQFILSSKKLLLSDSGFYLCAWTRGTGELFFGEGSRLTVL.

The chain has TRBV10-1 and TRBJ2-3, with D hard to call. The CDR3 extends over 13 amino acids. Germline V lookup: CDR1 WNHNN, CDR2 SYGVQD (reference sequence). V was cut by 2 bases and J by 6 bases, with 9 bases left in between. CDR3 bases: TGCGCCAGCAGTGAGGCGACTCTGGATACGCAGTATTTT. Its translation: CASSEATLDTQYF.

V is TRBV30 and J is TRBJ2-7, with D perhaps TRBD2 (6 bases). Germline assignment: CDR1 GTSNPN and CDR2 SVGIG (reference sequence). This CDR3 has 14 residues. V lost 2 bases and J lost 6, with 17 bases in between. The CDR3 bases are TGTGCCTGGAGTAGTAGCGGCCCTACGTCCGAGCAGTACTTC. It encodes CAWSSSGPTSEQYF.

The chain is built from TRBV30 and TRBJ1-1; tentatively, D is TRBD1 (5 bases). Trimming removed 1 base at V and 2 bases at J, with 8 bases between. The germline CDR1 and CDR2 sequences are GTSNPN and SVGIG (reference sequence). This CDR3 spans 13 amino acids. As DNA, the CDR3 is TGTGCCTGGAGTGACAGGACCAACACTGAAGCTTTCTTT. Its translation: CAWSDRTNTEAFF. Variable domain in full (rest from reference TRBV30 and TRBJ1-1): SQTIHQWPATLVQPVGSPLSLECTVEGTSNPNLYWYRQAAGRGLQLLFYSVGIGQISSEVPQNLSASRPQDRQFILSSKKLLLSDSGFYLCAWSDRTNTEAFFGQGTRLTVV.

The chain links TRBV11-3 to TRBJ2-2; a possible D gene is TRBD1 (5 bases). The ends were cut back, 1 base at V and 5 bases at J, with 14 bases in the middle. The CDR3 covers 16 residues. Germline V gene data show CDR1 as SGHNT and CDR2 as YENEEA. The CDR3 DNA reads TGTGCCAGCAGCTTAGGTGACAGTAAGAAGACCGGGGAGCTGTTTTTT. It yields the protein CASSLGDSKKTGELFF.

The chain uses TRBV5-4 and TRBJ2-5, with 8 bases identical to TRBD2. Trimming took 3 bases from V and 7 from J; bases not matched to a gene: 14. The CDR3 contains 16 residues. Per germline, CDR1 SGHNT and CDR2 YYREEE (reference sequence). CDR3 amino acids: CASSSVSPGLDGTQYF. The DNA of the CDR3 is TGTGCCAGCAGCTCGGTATCCCCGGGACTAGACGGGACCCAGTACTTC.

The rearrangement uses TRBV11-2 and TRBJ2-7; a weak D match, TRBD1 (6 bases). This CDR3 has 14 amino acids. From germline, CDR1 is SGHAT and CDR2 FQNNGV. V shed 0 bases and J shed 6 bases, with 12 bases lying between them. CDR3 in DNA: TGTGCCAGCAGCTTAGATGCCTTAGGGGGCGAGCAGTACTTC. Its translation is CASSLDALGGEQYF. Variable domain in full (rest from reference TRBV11-2 and TRBJ2-7): EAGVAQSPRYKIIEKRQSVAFWCNPISGHATLYWYQQILGQGPKLLIQFQNNGVVDDSQLPKDRFSAERLKGVDSTLKIQPAKLEDSAVYLCASSLDALGGEQYFGPGTRLTVT.

The chain combines TRBV19 with TRBJ1-1; D remains unclear. V was pared by 6 bases and J by 2 bases, with 13 bases between. This CDR3 is 14 amino acids long. Germline CDR1 is LNHDA and CDR2 is SQIVND (reference sequence). CDR3 in amino acids: CASRPRTGNTEAFF. The CDR3 region has the DNA TGTGCCAGTAGGCCTCGGACGGGAAACACTGAAGCTTTCTTT.

The V and J genes are TRBV7-2 and TRBJ2-7; possibly TRBD1 for D (5 bases). Germline CDR1 is SGHTA and CDR2 is FQGNSA. This CDR3 contains 13 residues. V lost 1 base to trimming and J lost 5 bases, with 9 bases between them. In nucleotides, the CDR3 is TGTGCCAGCAGCTTAGGCGGCAGGGACGAGCAGTACTTC. This sequence encodes CASSLGGRDEQYF.

This clone showed up just once. The chain recombines TRBV6-5 with TRBJ1-2; D perhaps matches TRBD1 (6 bases). Germline CDR1 reads MNHEY; CDR2 reads SVGAGI. V lost 9 bases, J lost 4 bases, and 9 bases lay in between. The CDR3 runs 11 residues. The CDR3 is CASQGFYGYTF. The CDR3 DNA is TGTGCCAGTCAGGGGTTCTATGGCTACACCTTC.

The V call is TRBV2, the J call TRBJ1-1; TRBD1 matches 8 bases. CDR3 length: 18 amino acids. CDR1 and CDR2 (germline): SNHLY, FYNNEI. Trimming cost V 6 bases and J 5 bases; bases outside gene matches: 20. For the CDR3, the DNA is TGTGCCAGCAGCGGCCGACAGGGGTACTGGCAGGAGGGGACTGAAGCTTTCTTT. This gives the protein CASSGRQGYWQEGTEAFF.

The chain employs TRBV5-1 and TRBJ1-5, with D tentatively TRBD1 (5 bases). V dropped 0 bases and J dropped 0 bases, with 13 bases sitting between them. Germline CDR1 is SGHRS and CDR2 is YFSETQ. The CDR3 is 17 residues long. The CDR3 nucleotides are TGCGCCAGCAGCTTGGATCCGACGACAGATAGCAATCAGCCCCAGCATTTT. Its protein product is CASSLDPTTDSNQPQHF.

The gene calls are TRBV4-2 and TRBJ2-5, with TRBD2 identical over 16 bases. CDR1 is LGHNA, CDR2 YNFKEQ, per germline. J was trimmed by 5 bases and V by 4 bases; bases with no gene match: 7. The CDR3 length is 17 residues. This CDR3 reads CASSPGLAGGRVETQYF. CDR3 nucleotide sequence: TGTGCCAGCAGCCCGGGACTAGCGGGGGGGCGGGTCGAGACCCAGTACTTC.

The chain joins TRBV10-1 to TRBJ2-7; weak D call: TRBD1 (6 bases). V was trimmed by 6 bases and J by 1 base, leaving 10 bases between them. Germline V gene lookup returns CDR1 WNHNN and CDR2 SYGVQD (reference sequence). The CDR3 extends over 13 amino acids. CDR3: CASSRTESYEQYF. CDR3 in DNA: TGCGCCAGCAGCAGGACAGAGTCCTACGAGCAGTACTTC.

The CDR3, as DNA: TGTGCCAGCAGCTTACCTGGACAGGGGGGGTACGAGCAGTACTTC. Translating it yields CASSLPGQGGYEQYF. V and J are TRBV7-9 and TRBJ2-7; TRBD1 agrees at 10 bases. V gave up 2 bases and J gave up 4 bases; unmatched junction bases: 5. The CDR3 consists of 15 residues. The V gene's germline CDR1 is SEHNR and CDR2 FQNEAQ (reference sequence).

This clone occurred many times. The chain couples TRBV25-1 to TRBJ2-1; 7 bases fit TRBD2. CDR3 length: 16 amino acids. Germline CDR1 and CDR2: MGHDK and SYGVNS. V lost 1 base, J lost 3 bases, and 6 bases stayed unmatched. The CDR3 nucleotides read TGTGCCAGCAGTGAATTAGCGGGTGCCAACTACAATGAGCAGTTCTTC. It translates to CASSELAGANYNEQFF.

The sample holds one count of this clone. The V call is TRBV6-1, the J call TRBJ2-7; 7 bases align to TRBD1. V lost 1 base, J lost 4 bases, and 4 bases stayed unmatched. Germline CDR1 is MNHNS and CDR2 is SASEGT. The CDR3 extends over 14 amino acids. CDR3 loop: CASSEGDRLYEQYF. CDR3 in DNA: TGTGCCAGCAGTGAAGGGGACAGACTTTACGAGCAGTACTTC.

The chain employs TRBV2 and TRBJ1-5; 12 bases map to TRBD1. From germline, CDR1 is SNHLY and CDR2 FYNNEI. With 6 bases clipped from V and 1 base from J, the junction kept 13 bases outside the gene matches. This CDR3 is built from 19 residues. The CDR3 sequence: CASRGYRDRGRRSNQPQHF. CDR3 DNA: TGTGCCAGCAGGGGCTACCGGGACAGGGGGCGCAGGAGCAATCAGCCCCAGCATTTT. Combining the CDR3 with reference TRBV2 and TRBJ1-5 gives the whole variable domain EPEVTQTPSHQVTQMGQEVILRCVPISNHLYFYWYRQILGQKVEFLVSFYNNEISEKSEIFDDQFSVERPDGSNFTLKIRSTKLEDSAMYFCASRGYRDRGRRSNQPQHFGDGTRLSIL.

The chain recombines TRBV5-1 with TRBJ2-7, with TRBD2 matching 7 bases. The CDR3 runs 12 residues. In germline, CDR1 is SGHRS, CDR2 YFSETQ. V gave up 3 bases and J gave up 6 bases; unmatched junction bases: 3. In nucleotides, the CDR3 is TGCGCCAGCAGCTCCGGGGGGAGCGAGCAGTACTTC. This encodes CASSSGGSEQYF. Full variable domain (outside the CDR3, taken from reference TRBV5-1 and TRBJ2-7): KAGVTQTPRYLIKTRGQQVTLSCSPISGHRSVSWYQQTPGQGLQFLFEYFSETQRNKGNFPGRFSGRQFSNSRSEMNVSTLELGDSALYLCASSSGGSEQYFGPGTRLTVT.

This clone was picked up one time. The chain joins TRBV3-1 (or the pseudogene TRBV3-2) to TRBJ2-7, with a tentative D call TRBD1 (6 bases). Germline CDR1 LGHDT, CDR2 YNNKEL (reference sequence). The V end lost 1 base, the J end lost 7 bases, and 20 bases lay between the germline ends. The CDR3 has 16 amino acids. CDR3 sequence: CASSQGGQGVLGEQYF. CDR3 bases: TGTGCCAGCAGCCAAGGGGGGCAGGGAGTGCTCGGGGAGCAGTACTTC.

This chain connects TRBV28 to TRBJ1-6, with a possible D match to TRBD1 (6 bases). The CDR3 has 14 amino acids. In germline, CDR1 is MDHEN, CDR2 SYDVKM. Deletions cut 3 bases from V and 7 bases from J, with 10 bases between. The CDR3 coding sequence is TGTGCCAGCAGTTTTTCAGGGGCGAATTCACCCCTCCACTTT. It codes for CASSFSGANSPLHF.

In nucleotides, the CDR3 is TGTGCCAGCAGCTTGGCCGCGGGAGGAAGGATTGGTGGGGCCAACGTCCTGACTTTC. This codes for CASSLAAGGRIGGANVLTF. This chain joins TRBV5-8 and TRBJ2-6; 8 nucleotides align to TRBD2. The CDR3 is made up of 19 amino acids. V was pared by 0 bases and J by 3 bases, with 11 bases of the junction left unmatched. The germline gives CDR1 SGHTS, CDR2 YDEGEE.

This chain joins TRBV7-9 and TRBJ2-1; D call uncertain. Trimming shortened V by 6 bases and J by 10 bases, and 10 bases separated the two germline ends. CDR1 is SEHNR and CDR2 is FQNEAQ in the germline V gene (reference sequence). The CDR3 is 11 amino acids. CDR3 nucleotide sequence: TGTGCCAGCAGGAGCTTGGGCGAGCAGTTCTTC. This codes for CASRSLGEQFF.

V usage is TRBV14 and J usage is TRBJ1-6; 7 nucleotides match TRBD1. Germline trimming cut 3 bases from V and 10 bases from J; bases unmatched to any gene: 9. The CDR3 runs to 15 residues. In germline, CDR1 is SGHDN, CDR2 FVKESK. CDR3 in amino acids: CASSHRLGGESPLHF. The CDR3 DNA sequence: TGTGCCAGCAGCCATCGCTTAGGGGGCGAATCACCCCTCCACTTT.

J is TRBJ1-6 and V is TRBV6-1, with a possible D match to TRBD1 (6 bases). Trimming left V 4 bases short and J 1 base short, with 11 bases between. Germline CDR1 MNHNS, CDR2 SASEGT. The CDR3 sequence is 16 residues long. CDR3 nucleotides: TGTGCCAGCAGTGGGTACAGGGAATCCTATAATTCACCCCTCCACTTT. It specifies CASSGYRESYNSPLHF.

The chain employs TRBV15 and TRBJ2-7; D gene unclear. Germline CDR1 LNHNV, CDR2 YYDKDF (reference sequence). The CDR3 runs to 14 residues. V was shortened by 1 base and J by 1 base, with 8 bases between the two germline ends. The CDR3 DNA reads as TGTGCCACCAGCAGAGGAAAGCAATCCTACGAGCAGTACTTC. Translation gives CATSRGKQSYEQYF.

In this sample, this clone turned up once. This chain joins TRBV2 and TRBJ2-5, with 9 bases identical to TRBD2. Germline CDR1 reads SNHLY; CDR2 reads FYNNEI. The CDR3 is made up of 15 amino acids. V shed 4 bases and J 5 bases; nucleotides not matched to a gene: 8. CDR3 nucleotide sequence: TGTGCCAGCAGTGCGCCGGCTAGCGGGACTGAGACCCAGTACTTC. Translated: CASSAPASGTETQYF.

V usage is TRBV10-3 and J usage is TRBJ2-3; 9 bases line up with TRBD1. Per germline, CDR1 ENHRY and CDR2 SYGVKD. This CDR3 is 17 amino acids long. V dropped 3 bases and J dropped 5; count of bases not matched to a gene: 12. DNA of the CDR3: TGTGCCATCAGTGACCCCAGTCGAGGGACAGGGATAGATACGCAGTATTTT. It encodes CAISDPSRGTGIDTQYF.

V is TRBV29-1 and J is TRBJ2-6; 10 bases match TRBD1. The junction had 5 bases not matched to a gene; V was cut back by 4 bases and J by 2 bases. The CDR3 is 16 residues long. Germline V gene sequence: CDR1 SQVTM, CDR2 ANQGSEA. DNA for the CDR3: TGCAGCGTTGCTGGGACAGGGGTTCCTGGGGCCAACGTCCTGACTTTC. Amino acid sequence: CSVAGTGVPGANVLTF.